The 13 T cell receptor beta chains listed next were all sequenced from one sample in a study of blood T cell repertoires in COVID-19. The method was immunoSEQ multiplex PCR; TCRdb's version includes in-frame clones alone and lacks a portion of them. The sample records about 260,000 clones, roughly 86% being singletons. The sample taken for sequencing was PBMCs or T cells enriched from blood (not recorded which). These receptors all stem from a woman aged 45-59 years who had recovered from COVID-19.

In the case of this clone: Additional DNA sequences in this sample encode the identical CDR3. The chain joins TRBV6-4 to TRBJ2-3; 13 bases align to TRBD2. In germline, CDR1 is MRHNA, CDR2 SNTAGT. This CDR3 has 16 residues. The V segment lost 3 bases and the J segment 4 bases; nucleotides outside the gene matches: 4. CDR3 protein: CASSDSTSGGADTQYF. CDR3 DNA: TGTGCCAGCAGTGATTCAACTAGCGGGGGGGCAGATACGCAGTATTTT.

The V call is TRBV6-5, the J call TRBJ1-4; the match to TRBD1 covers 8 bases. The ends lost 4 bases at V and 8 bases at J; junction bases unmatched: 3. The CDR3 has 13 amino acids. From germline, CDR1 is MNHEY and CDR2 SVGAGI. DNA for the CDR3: TGTGCCAGCAGTTCCCGGACAGGGGAAAAACTGTTTTTT. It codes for CASSSRTGEKLFF.

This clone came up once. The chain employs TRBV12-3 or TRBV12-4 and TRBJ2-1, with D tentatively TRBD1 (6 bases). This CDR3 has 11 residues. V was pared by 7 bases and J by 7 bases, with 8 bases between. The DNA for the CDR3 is TGTGCCAGCAATGGACAGAATGAGCAGTTCTTC. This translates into CASNGQNEQFF.

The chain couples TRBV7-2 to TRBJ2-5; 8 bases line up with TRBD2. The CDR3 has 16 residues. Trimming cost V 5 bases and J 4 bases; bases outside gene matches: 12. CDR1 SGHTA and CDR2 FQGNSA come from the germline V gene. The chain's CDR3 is CASSALTGAGGETQYF. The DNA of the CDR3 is TGTGCCAGCAGCGCCTTGACCGGGGCGGGAGGAGAGACCCAGTACTTC.

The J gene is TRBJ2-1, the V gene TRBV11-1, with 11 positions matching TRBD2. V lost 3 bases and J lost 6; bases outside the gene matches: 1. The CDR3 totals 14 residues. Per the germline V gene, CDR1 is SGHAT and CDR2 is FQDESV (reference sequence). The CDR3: CASSFGLAGNEQFF. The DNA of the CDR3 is TGTGCCAGCAGCTTTGGACTAGCGGGCAATGAGCAGTTCTTC.

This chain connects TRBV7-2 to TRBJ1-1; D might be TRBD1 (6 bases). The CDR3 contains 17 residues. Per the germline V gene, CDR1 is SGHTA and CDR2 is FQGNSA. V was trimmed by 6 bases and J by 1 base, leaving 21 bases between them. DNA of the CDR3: TGTGCCAGCAGTAAACTACTCACCTCGACAGGGAACACTGAAGCTTTCTTT. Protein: CASSKLLTSTGNTEAFF.

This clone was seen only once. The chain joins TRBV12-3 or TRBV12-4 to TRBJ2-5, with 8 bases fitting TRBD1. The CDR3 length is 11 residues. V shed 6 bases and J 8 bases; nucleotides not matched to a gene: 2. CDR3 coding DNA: TGTGCCAGCAGGGACAGGGCTACCCAGTACTTC. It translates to CASRDRATQYF.

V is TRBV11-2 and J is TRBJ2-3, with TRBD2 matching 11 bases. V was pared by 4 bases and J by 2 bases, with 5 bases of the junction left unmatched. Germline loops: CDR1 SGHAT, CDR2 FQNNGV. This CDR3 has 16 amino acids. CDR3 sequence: CASSWSSGGFTDTQYF. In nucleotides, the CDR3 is TGTGCCAGCAGCTGGTCTAGCGGGGGGTTCACAGATACGCAGTATTTT. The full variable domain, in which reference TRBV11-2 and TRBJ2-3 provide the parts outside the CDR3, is EAGVAQSPRYKIIEKRQSVAFWCNPISGHATLYWYQQILGQGPKLLIQFQNNGVVDDSQLPKDRFSAERLKGVDSTLKIQPAKLEDSAVYLCASSWSSGGFTDTQYFGPGTRLTVL.

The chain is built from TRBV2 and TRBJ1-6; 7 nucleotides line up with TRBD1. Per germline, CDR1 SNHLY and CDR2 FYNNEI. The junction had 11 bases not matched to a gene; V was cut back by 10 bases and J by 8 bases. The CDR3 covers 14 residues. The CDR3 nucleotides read TGTGCCACCCCAGGGACAGCTAGCGATTCACCCCTCCACTTT. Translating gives CATPGTASDSPLHF.

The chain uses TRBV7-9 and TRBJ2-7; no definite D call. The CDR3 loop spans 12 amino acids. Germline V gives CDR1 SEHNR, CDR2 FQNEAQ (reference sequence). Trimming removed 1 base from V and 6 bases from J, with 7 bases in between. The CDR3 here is CASSLGLGEQYF. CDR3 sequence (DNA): TGTGCCAGCAGCTTAGGACTCGGCGAGCAGTACTTC. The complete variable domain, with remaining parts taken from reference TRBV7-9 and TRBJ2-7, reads DTGVSQNPRHKITKRGQNVTFRCDPISEHNRLYWYRQTLGQGPEFLTYFQNEAQLEKSRLLSDRFSAERPKGSFSTLEIQRTEQGDSAMYLCASSLGLGEQYFGPGTRLTVT.

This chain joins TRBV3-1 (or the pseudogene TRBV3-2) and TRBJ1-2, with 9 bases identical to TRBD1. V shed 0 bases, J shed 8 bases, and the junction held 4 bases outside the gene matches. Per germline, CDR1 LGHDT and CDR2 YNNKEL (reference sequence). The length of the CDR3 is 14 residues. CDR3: CASSQDTGGFGYTF. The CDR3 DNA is TGTGCCAGCAGCCAAGATACAGGGGGCTTCGGCTACACCTTC.

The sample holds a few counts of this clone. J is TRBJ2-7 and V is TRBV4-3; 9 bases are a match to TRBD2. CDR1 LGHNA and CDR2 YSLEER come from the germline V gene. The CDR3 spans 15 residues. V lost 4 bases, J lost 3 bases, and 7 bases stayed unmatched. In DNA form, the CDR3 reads TGCGCCAGCAGCCGCCAGACTAGCGGAAACTACGAGCAGTACTTC. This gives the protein CASSRQTSGNYEQYF.

The CDR3 here is CATSRQDQETQYF. The CDR3 DNA reads TGTGCCACCAGCAGACAGGACCAAGAGACCCAGTACTTC. The chain couples TRBV15 to TRBJ2-5; D unresolved. Germline values: CDR1 LNHNV, CDR2 YYDKDF (reference sequence). The V gene lost 2 bases and the J gene lost 0 bases, with 4 bases spanning the gap. This CDR3 has 13 amino acids.